A single T cell receptor (beta chain) is shown here with its context. Antigen unknown. The germline CDR1 and CDR2 sequences are DFQATT and SNEGSKA (reference sequence). This CDR3 region has 14 residues. Trimming took off 4 bases at V and 0 bases at J, with 7 bases between the two ends. The sample originates from a study of T cells after yellow fever vaccination. Study conclusions and caveats: The bulk population could contribute abundant contaminating clonotypes to FACS-sorted repertoires. Clones that expanded after primary vaccination mostly reappeared after the booster (roughly 97% CD4, roughly 87% CD8).

UMIs and a universal primer site were added when TCR cDNA was made by 5'RACE template switching. Using its own MiXCR run on the 5' RACE reads, TCRdb lists one record per CDR3 protein. Here the sample spans 400,000 or so distinct CDR3 sequences, 11% being singletons. This specimen was PBMCs, taken on the day of the first yellow fever vaccination. The chain links TRBV20-1 to TRBJ2-6; D is possibly TRBD1 or TRBD2 (5 bases each). The source is a man aged 18 to 30 who received the YFV17D yellow fever vaccine. The CDR3 DNA follows: TGCAGTGCTATCGGGGCCTCTGGGGCCAACGTCCTGACTTTC. Translated: CSAIGASGANVLTF.